Below are 2 T cell receptor beta chains sequenced from a single sample in a study of T cell clonotyping in hematopoietic cell transplantation. Repertoires were generated with immunoSEQ multiplex PCR, while TCRdb's copy carries only in-frame clones and drops some. Among several thousand clones listed, 70% to 85% were seen once. Time point specified: recipient sample about 28 days before transplant, after cytoreduction. The input for sequencing was peripheral blood mononuclear cells, taken before stem cell transplant. The receptors stem from a man in his sixties with acute myeloid leukemia. Some clones in this sample may be carry-over from other donors' samples.

The chain is built from TRBV27 and TRBJ2-7; 14 bases are a match to TRBD2. V lost 4 bases and J lost 5; bases outside the gene matches: 7. In germline, CDR1 is MNHEY, CDR2 SMNVEV (reference sequence). CDR3 length: 16 residues. Here the CDR3 reads CASSSLTSGRAHEQYF. The CDR3 DNA follows: TGTGCCAGCAGTTCCCTGACTAGCGGGAGGGCCCACGAGCAGTACTTC.

The V call is TRBV7-2, the J call TRBJ1-1; D possibly corresponds to TRBD1 (6 bases). V shed 2 bases and J shed 1 base, with 17 bases lying between them. This CDR3 region has 17 residues. The germline V gene encodes CDR1 SGHTA and CDR2 FQGNSA. The CDR3 DNA reads TGTGCCAGCAGCTTAAACACTAACAGGGTCCCGAACACTGAAGCTTTCTTT. Protein: CASSLNTNRVPNTEAFF. The full variable domain, rest sourced from reference TRBV7-2 and TRBJ1-1, is GAGVSQSPSNKVTEKGKDVELRCDPISGHTALYWYRQSLGQGLEFLIYFQGNSAPDKSGLPSDRFSAERTGGSVSTLTIQRTQQEDSAVYLCASSLNTNRVPNTEAFFGQGTRLTVV.